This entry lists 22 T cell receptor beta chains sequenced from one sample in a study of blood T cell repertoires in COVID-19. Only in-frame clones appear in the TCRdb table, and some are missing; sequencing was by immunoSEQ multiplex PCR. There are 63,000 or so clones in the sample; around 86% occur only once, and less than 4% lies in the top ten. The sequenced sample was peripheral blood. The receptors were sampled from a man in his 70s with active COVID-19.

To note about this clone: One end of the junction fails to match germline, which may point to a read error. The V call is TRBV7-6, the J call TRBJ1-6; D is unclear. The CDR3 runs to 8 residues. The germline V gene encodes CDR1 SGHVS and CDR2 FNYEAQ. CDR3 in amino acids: CASSWSTF. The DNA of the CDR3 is TGTGCCAGCAGCTGGAGTACTTTT.

CDR3 amino acids: CASSLLLAGTRGEQYF. The CDR3 nucleotides read TGTGCCAGCAGTTTATTACTAGCGGGGACCCGGGGCGAGCAGTACTTC. The V gene is TRBV27, the J gene TRBJ2-7; 10 positions agree with TRBD2. The CDR3 runs to 16 residues. V gave up 1 base and J gave up 6 bases; unmatched junction bases: 9. Germline assignment: CDR1 MNHEY and CDR2 SMNVEV (reference sequence).

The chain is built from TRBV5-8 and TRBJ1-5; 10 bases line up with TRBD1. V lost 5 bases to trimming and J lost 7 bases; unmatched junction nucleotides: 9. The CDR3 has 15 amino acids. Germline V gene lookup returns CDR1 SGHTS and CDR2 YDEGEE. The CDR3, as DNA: TGTGCCAGCAGGCCTGACAGGGGGCGCGGGCAGCCCCAGCATTTT. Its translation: CASRPDRGRGQPQHF.

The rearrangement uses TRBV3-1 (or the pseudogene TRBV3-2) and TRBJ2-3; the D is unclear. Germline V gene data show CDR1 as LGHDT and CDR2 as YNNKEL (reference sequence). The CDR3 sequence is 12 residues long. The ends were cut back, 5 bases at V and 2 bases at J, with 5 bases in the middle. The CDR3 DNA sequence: TGTGCCAGCAGCTACACCACAGATACGCAGTATTTT. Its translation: CASSYTTDTQYF.

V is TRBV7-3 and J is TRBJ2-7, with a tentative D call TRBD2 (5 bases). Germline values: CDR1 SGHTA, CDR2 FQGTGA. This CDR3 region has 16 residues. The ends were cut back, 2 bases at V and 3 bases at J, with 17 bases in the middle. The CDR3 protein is CASSLVGRAAGYEQYF. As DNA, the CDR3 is TGTGCCAGCAGCTTAGTCGGCCGAGCGGCGGGCTACGAGCAGTACTTC. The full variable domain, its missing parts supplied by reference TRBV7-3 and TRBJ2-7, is GAGVSQTPSNKVTEKGKYVELRCDPISGHTALYWYRQSLGQGPEFLIYFQGTGAADDSGLPNDRFFAVRPEGSVSTLKIQRTERGDSAVYLCASSLVGRAAGYEQYFGPGTRLTVT.

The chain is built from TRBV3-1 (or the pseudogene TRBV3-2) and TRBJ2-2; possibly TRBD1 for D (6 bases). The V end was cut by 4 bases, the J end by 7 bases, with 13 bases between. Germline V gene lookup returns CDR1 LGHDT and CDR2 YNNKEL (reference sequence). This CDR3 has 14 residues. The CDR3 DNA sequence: TGTGCCAGCAGCCGCCTAGGGGGTGACGGGGAGCTGTTTTTT. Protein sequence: CASSRLGGDGELFF.

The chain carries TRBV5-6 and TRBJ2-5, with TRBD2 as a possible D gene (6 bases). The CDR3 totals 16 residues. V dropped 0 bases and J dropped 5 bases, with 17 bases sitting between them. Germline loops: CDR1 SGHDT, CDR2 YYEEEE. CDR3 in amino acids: CASSLAPAGSRETQYF. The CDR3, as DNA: TGTGCCAGCAGCTTGGCCCCAGCGGGCTCCAGGGAGACCCAGTACTTC.

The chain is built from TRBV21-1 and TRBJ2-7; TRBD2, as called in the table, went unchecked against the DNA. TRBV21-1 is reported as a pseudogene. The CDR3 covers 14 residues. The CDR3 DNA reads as TGTGCCCACAGCGGGGAATTGAACTCCTACGAGCAGTACTTC. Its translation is CAHSGELNSYEQYF.

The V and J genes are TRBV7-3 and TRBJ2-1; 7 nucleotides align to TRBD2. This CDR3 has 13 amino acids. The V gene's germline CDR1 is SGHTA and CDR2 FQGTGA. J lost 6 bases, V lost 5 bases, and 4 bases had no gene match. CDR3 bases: TGTGCCAGCAGCGGGAGGGAGGGCAATGAGCAGTTCTTC. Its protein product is CASSGREGNEQFF. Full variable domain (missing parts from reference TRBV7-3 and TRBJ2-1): GAGVSQTPSNKVTEKGKYVELRCDPISGHTALYWYRQSLGQGPEFLIYFQGTGAADDSGLPNDRFFAVRPEGSVSTLKIQRTERGDSAVYLCASSGREGNEQFFGPGTRLTVL.

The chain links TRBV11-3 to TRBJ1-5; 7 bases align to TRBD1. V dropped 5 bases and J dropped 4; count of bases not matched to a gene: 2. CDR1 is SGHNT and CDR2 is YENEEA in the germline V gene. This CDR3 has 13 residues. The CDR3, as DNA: TGTGCCAGCAGCCCGGACAGGAATCAGCCCCAGCATTTT. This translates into CASSPDRNQPQHF. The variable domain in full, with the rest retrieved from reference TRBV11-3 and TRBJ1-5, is EAGVVQSPRYKIIEKKQPVAFWCNPISGHNTLYWYLQNLGQGPELLIRYENEEAVDDSQLPKDRFSAERLKGVDSTLKIQPAELGDSAVYLCASSPDRNQPQHFGDGTRLSIL.

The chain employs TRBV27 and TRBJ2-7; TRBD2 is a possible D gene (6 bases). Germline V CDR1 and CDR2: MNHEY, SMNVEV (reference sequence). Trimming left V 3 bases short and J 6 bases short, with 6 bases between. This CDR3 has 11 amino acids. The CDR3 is CASSLGLEQYF. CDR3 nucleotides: TGTGCCAGCAGTTTGGGACTCGAGCAGTACTTC.

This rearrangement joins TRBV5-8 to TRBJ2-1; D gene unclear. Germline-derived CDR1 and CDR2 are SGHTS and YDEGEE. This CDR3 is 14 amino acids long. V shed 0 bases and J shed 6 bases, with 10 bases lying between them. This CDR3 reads CASSLGLVGNEQFF. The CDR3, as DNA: TGTGCCAGCAGCTTGGGGCTAGTAGGCAATGAGCAGTTCTTC.

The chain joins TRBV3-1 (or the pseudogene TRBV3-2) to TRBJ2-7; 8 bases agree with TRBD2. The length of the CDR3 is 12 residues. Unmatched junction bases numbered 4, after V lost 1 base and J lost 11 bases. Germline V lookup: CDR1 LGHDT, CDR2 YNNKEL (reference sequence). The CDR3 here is CASSQAGGQEYF. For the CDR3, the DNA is TGTGCCAGCAGCCAAGCGGGGGGGCAGGAGTACTTC.

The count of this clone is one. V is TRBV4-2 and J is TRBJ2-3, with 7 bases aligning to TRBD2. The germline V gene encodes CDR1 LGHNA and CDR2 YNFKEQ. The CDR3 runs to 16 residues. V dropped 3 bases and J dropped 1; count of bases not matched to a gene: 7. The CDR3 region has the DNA TGTGCCAGCAGCCACGGCGGGGAGGGAGGCACAGATACGCAGTATTTT. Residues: CASSHGGEGGTDTQYF.

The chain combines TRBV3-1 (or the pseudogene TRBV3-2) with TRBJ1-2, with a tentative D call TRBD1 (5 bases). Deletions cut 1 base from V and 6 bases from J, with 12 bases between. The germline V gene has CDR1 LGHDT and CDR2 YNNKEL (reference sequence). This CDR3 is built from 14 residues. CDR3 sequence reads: CASSQGDRYDGYTF. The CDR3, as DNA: TGTGCCAGCAGCCAAGGCGACAGATATGATGGCTACACCTTC.

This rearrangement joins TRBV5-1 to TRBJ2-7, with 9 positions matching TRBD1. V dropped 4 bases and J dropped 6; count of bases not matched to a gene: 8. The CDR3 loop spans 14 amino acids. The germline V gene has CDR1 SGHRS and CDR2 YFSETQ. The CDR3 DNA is TGCGCCAGCAGCAGGGGGACAGGGTCTGTCGAGCAGTACTTC. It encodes CASSRGTGSVEQYF.

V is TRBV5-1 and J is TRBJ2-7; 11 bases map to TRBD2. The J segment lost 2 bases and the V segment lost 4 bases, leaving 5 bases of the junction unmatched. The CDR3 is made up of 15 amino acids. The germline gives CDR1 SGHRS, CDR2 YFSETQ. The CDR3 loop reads CASSPQTSGTYEQYF. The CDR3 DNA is TGCGCCAGCAGCCCCCAGACTAGCGGGACCTACGAGCAGTACTTC. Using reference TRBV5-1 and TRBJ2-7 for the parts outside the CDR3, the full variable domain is KAGVTQTPRYLIKTRGQQVTLSCSPISGHRSVSWYQQTPGQGLQFLFEYFSETQRNKGNFPGRFSGRQFSNSRSEMNVSTLELGDSALYLCASSPQTSGTYEQYFGPGTRLTVT.

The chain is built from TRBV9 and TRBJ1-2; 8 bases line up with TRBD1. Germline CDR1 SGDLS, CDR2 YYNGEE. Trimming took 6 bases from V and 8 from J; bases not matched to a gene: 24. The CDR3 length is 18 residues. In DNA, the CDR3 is TGTGCCAGCAACATACCGACCGGGACAGGCGGAACCGGCGGGGGCTACACCTTC. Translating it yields CASNIPTGTGGTGGGYTF.

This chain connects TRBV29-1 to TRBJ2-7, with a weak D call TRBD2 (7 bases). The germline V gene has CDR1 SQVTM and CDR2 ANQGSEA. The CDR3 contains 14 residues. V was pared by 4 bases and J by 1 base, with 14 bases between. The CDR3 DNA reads TGCAGCGTTGGTGGGGGGGGCACGTCCTACGAGCAGTACTTC. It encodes CSVGGGGTSYEQYF.

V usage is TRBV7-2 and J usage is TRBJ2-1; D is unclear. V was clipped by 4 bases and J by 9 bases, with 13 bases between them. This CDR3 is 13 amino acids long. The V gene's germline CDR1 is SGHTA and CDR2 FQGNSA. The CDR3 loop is CASSSPLPGEQFF. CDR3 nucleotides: TGTGCCAGCAGCTCCCCGCTGCCAGGTGAGCAGTTCTTC.

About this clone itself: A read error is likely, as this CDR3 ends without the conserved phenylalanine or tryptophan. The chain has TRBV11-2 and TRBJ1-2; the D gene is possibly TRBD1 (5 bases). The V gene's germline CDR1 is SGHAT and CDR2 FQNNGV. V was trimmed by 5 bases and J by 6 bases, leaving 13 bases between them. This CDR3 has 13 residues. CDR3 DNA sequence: TGTGCCAGCAGCCCCGGACACCCTGATGGCTACACCCTC. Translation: CASSPGHPDGYTL.

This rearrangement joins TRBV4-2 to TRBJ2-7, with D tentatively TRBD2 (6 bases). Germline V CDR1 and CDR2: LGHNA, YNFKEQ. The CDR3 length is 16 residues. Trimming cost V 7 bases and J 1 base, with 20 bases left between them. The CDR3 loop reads CASNPGAGNGSYEQYF. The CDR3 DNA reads TGTGCCAGCAACCCTGGGGCGGGGAATGGGTCCTACGAGCAGTACTTC.